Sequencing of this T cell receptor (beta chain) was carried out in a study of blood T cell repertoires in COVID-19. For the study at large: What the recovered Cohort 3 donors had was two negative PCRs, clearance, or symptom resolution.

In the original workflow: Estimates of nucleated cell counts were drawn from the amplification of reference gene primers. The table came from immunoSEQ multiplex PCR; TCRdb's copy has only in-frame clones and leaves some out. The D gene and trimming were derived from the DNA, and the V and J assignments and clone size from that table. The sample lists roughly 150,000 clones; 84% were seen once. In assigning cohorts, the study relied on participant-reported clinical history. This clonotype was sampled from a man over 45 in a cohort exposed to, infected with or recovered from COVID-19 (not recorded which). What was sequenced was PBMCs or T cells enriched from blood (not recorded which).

CDR3 coding DNA: TGTGCCAGCATGGGGACAGGGGGCGCACGCTACACCTTC. It yields the protein CASMGTGGARYTF. The gene calls are TRBV28 and TRBJ1-2; 12 bases are a match to TRBD1. Germline CDR1 and CDR2: MDHEN and SYDVKM. CDR3 length equals 13 residues. Trimming took 7 bases from V and 9 from J; bases not matched to a gene: 6.